This T cell receptor beta chain was sequenced for a study of yellow fever vaccine responses in identical twins. Study-wide points: Twins' vaccine T cell responses reportedly seemed partly convergent and partly personalized.

Using its own MiXCR run on the RT-PCR reads, TCRdb lists one record per CDR3 protein. The sample shows approximately 15,000 distinct CDR3 sequences, around 83% of them seen only once. This clonotype was recorded once. No antigen is known for it. The CDR3 covers 13 residues. Germline CDR1 and CDR2: SGHVS and FNYEAQ. V shed 0 bases, J shed 8 bases, and the junction held 3 bases outside the gene matches. The sequence was obtained from a woman aged 18-29 years who received the yellow fever vaccine. The sequenced sample was T cells from blood (PBMCs), unsorted or a sorted subset (not recorded which), obtained before or after yellow fever vaccination (not recorded which). The J gene is TRBJ1-2, the V gene TRBV7-6; 7 bases fit TRBD1. The CDR3 DNA follows: TGTGCCAGCAGCTTAGCAGGGGGCAAAGGCTACACCTTC. It yields the protein CASSLAGGKGYTF.